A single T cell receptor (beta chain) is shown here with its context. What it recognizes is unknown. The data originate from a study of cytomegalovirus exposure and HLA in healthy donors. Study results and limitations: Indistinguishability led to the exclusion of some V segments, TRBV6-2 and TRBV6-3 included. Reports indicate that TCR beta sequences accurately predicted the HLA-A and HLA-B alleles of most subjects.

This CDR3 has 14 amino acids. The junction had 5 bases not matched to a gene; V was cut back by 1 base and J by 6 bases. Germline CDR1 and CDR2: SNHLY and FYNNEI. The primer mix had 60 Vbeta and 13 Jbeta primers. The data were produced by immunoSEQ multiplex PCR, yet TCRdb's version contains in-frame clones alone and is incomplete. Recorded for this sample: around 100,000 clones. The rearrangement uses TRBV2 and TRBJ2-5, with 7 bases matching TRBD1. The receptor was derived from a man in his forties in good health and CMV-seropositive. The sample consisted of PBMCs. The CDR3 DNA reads TGTGCCAGCAGTGAAGAGGGCAGGGGGAAGACCCAGTACTTC. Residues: CASSEEGRGKTQYF.